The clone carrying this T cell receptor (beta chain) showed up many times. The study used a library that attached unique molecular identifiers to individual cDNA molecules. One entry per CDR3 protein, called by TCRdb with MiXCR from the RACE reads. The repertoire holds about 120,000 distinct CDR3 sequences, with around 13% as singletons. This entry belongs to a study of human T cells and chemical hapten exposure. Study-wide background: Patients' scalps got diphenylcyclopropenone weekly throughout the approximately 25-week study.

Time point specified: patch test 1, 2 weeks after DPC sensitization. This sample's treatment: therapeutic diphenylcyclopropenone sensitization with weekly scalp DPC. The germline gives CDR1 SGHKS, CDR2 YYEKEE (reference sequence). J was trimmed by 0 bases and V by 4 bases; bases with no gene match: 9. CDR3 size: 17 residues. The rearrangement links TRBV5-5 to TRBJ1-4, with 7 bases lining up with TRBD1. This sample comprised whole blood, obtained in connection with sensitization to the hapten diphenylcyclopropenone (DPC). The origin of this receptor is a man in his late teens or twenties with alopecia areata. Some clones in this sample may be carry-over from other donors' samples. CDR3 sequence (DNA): TGTGCCAGCAGCCTACGACAGGGCCTCGCAACTAATGAAAAACTGTTTTTT. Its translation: CASSLRQGLATNEKLFF.